Presented here are 11 T cell receptor beta chains from one specimen sequenced in a study of blood T cell repertoires in COVID-19. Clones were sequenced by immunoSEQ multiplex PCR, and TCRdb holds only the in-frame ones, with some missing. The table has roughly 150,000 clones, 80% seen once. Sample: PBMCs or T cells enriched from blood (not recorded which). The receptors here all came from a woman in her sixties or seventies who had recovered from COVID-19.

This chain uses TRBV3-1 (or the pseudogene TRBV3-2) with TRBJ2-3; 13 bases match TRBD2. The CDR3 consists of 17 residues. The trim removed 4 bases at V and 0 bases at J, leaving 4 bases unmatched. Looked up from germline, CDR1 is LGHDT and CDR2 is YNNKEL (reference sequence). CDR3 sequence: CASSPRLAGGSTDTQYF. DNA for the CDR3: TGTGCCAGCAGCCCCAGACTAGCGGGGGGAAGCACAGATACGCAGTATTTT.

This rearrangement joins TRBV5-1 to TRBJ1-6; D is undetermined. Germline CDR1 SGHRS, CDR2 YFSETQ. With 7 bases removed from V and 7 bases from J, the gap between germline ends came to 12 bases. The CDR3 has 13 amino acids. The CDR3 loop reads CASAIQINSPLHF. CDR3 in DNA: TGCGCCAGCGCAATCCAGATCAATTCACCCCTCCACTTT.

The rearrangement uses TRBV5-5 and TRBJ2-7; D is unresolved. This CDR3 is 15 amino acids long. CDR1 and CDR2 from the germline V gene are SGHKS and YYEKEE (reference sequence). Trimming stripped 0 bases from V and 5 bases from J, with 15 bases between. DNA for the CDR3: TGTGCCAGCAGCTTGGCGCCTAGAGGTAACGACGAGCAGTACTTC. It encodes CASSLAPRGNDEQYF.

This clone was observed once. This sequence joins TRBV12-3 or TRBV12-4 and TRBJ2-3; D is unclear. This CDR3 has 11 amino acids. V was trimmed by 3 bases and J by 4 bases, leaving 2 bases between them. The CDR3 region is CASSFADTQYF. In DNA form, the CDR3 reads TGTGCCAGCAGTTTCGCAGATACGCAGTATTTT.

This clone was observed once. Other DNA sequences in the sample encode the same CDR3. The chain couples TRBV2 to TRBJ1-5, with TRBD1 as a possible D gene (6 bases). CDR1 is SNHLY and CDR2 is FYNNEI in the germline V gene. V was shortened by 6 bases and J by 2 bases, with 11 bases between the two germline ends. This CDR3 contains 14 residues. Written as DNA, the CDR3 is TGTGCCAGCAGCGCAGGGGTCGGCAATCAGCCCCAGCATTTT. It codes for CASSAGVGNQPQHF. Using reference TRBV2 and TRBJ1-5 for the parts outside the CDR3, the full variable domain is EPEVTQTPSHQVTQMGQEVILRCVPISNHLYFYWYRQILGQKVEFLVSFYNNEISEKSEIFDDQFSVERPDGSNFTLKIRSTKLEDSAMYFCASSAGVGNQPQHFGDGTRLSIL.

The J gene is TRBJ1-4, the V gene TRBV10-1; no clear D gene. This CDR3 spans 12 amino acids. Looked up from germline, CDR1 is WNHNN and CDR2 is SYGVQD (reference sequence). Trimming took off 4 bases at V and 6 bases at J, with 6 bases between the two ends. The DNA for the CDR3 is TGCGCCAGCAGTGCCGCGGATGAAAAACTGTTTTTT. This sequence encodes CASSAADEKLFF.

The count of this clone is one. This chain uses TRBV7-2 with TRBJ2-7; 9 bases fit TRBD2. The V gene end was trimmed by 3 bases and the J gene end by 6 bases; junction bases not matched to a gene: 9. This CDR3 contains 15 residues. Germline V gives CDR1 SGHTA, CDR2 FQGNSA. For the CDR3, the DNA is TGTGCCAGCAGCTTTGCGGGGGGGCAGGGAGTCGAGCAGTACTTC. Amino acids: CASSFAGGQGVEQYF.

In nucleotides, the CDR3 is TGTGCCACGGTAGGTTGGCGAGGCTACAATGAGCAGTTCTTC. Amino acids: CATVGWRGYNEQFF. The rearrangement joins TRBV21-1 to TRBJ2-1; no DNA check was done on the table's D call, TRBD2. TRBV21-1 has pseudogene status. The length of the CDR3 is 14 residues.

This clone was seen more than once but under ten times. The CDR3 sequence is CASSLDGQGAPGNTIYF. The CDR3 DNA sequence: TGTGCCAGCAGCTTAGACGGACAGGGGGCGCCGGGAAACACCATATATTTT. This rearrangement joins TRBV11-2 to TRBJ1-3; 11 nucleotides line up with TRBD1. V shed 0 bases, J shed 4 bases, and the junction held 5 bases outside the gene matches. Germline values: CDR1 SGHAT, CDR2 FQNNGV. There are 17 residues in the CDR3.

In its sample, this clone was seen once. The chain carries TRBV27 and TRBJ1-6, with 7 bases matching TRBD1. With V trimmed by 2 bases and J by 7 bases, 5 bases remained unmatched. CDR3 length: 15 residues. Germline V gene sequence: CDR1 MNHEY, CDR2 SMNVEV (reference sequence). The CDR3 reads CASSLGGQLNSPLHF. DNA for the CDR3: TGTGCCAGCAGTTTAGGGGGACAGTTAAATTCACCCCTCCACTTT.

This clone was recorded a few times. Here the CDR3 DNA reads TGTGCCAGCAGCTTGGCGTCTTTAGGGGCGAACGAGCAGTACTTC. Residues: CASSLASLGANEQYF. The rearrangement uses TRBV5-6 and TRBJ2-7; TRBD1 is a possible D gene (5 bases). There are 15 residues in the CDR3. Germline assignment: CDR1 SGHDT and CDR2 YYEEEE. Trimming removed 0 bases from V and 5 bases from J, with 15 bases in between.